Shown below are 22 T cell receptor beta chains from a single sample sequenced in a study of T cells expressing NK-cell markers. TCRdb re-called the 5' RACE reads and gives one entry per CDR3 protein, without DNA. The listing records roughly 450,000 distinct CDR3 sequences. The specimen was blood T cells: a sorted CD56 or NKG2C T cell subset, CD4+ or CD8+ T cells, or bulk PBMC T cells (not recorded which). These receptors were obtained from a woman aged 50 to 60 in good health.

This chain connects TRBV7-7 to TRBJ2-1; TCRdb reports TRBD1, a call that lacks DNA to check it against. The CDR3 is made up of 14 amino acids. Germline CDR1 and CDR2: SSHAT and FNYEAQ (reference sequence). The CDR3: CASSPFLGENEQFF.

CDR3: CASSFVPGLAGSGTQYF. J is TRBJ2-5 and V is TRBV5-5; lacking DNA, the TRBD2 call made by TCRdb goes unchecked. Per the germline V gene, CDR1 is SGHKS and CDR2 is YYEKEE (reference sequence). The CDR3 loop spans 17 amino acids.

CDR3 loop: CASSWTSNEQFF. The chain links TRBV2 to TRBJ2-1; TCRdb's assignment of TRBD2 cannot be checked, as there is no DNA. The CDR3 sequence is 12 residues long. CDR1 is SNHLY and CDR2 is FYNNEI in the germline V gene.

The chain has TRBV20-1 and TRBJ2-5; with no DNA, the TCRdb D assignment of TRBD2 cannot be verified. The CDR3 contains 14 residues. The germline gives CDR1 DFQATT, CDR2 SNEGSKA (reference sequence). The CDR3 reads CSALLRGRQETQYF.

The J gene is TRBJ2-2, the V gene TRBV5-1. The germline gives CDR1 SGHRS, CDR2 YFSETQ. This CDR3 has 16 amino acids. Here the CDR3 reads CASSPYSDANTGELFF. Filled out from reference TRBV5-1 and TRBJ2-2, the complete variable domain reads KAGVTQTPRYLIKTRGQQVTLSCSPISGHRSVSWYQQTPGQGLQFLFEYFSETQRNKGNFPGRFSGRQFSNSRSEMNVSTLELGDSALYLCASSPYSDANTGELFFGEGSRLTVL.

The V gene is TRBV5-1, the J gene TRBJ2-7. This CDR3 comprises 13 residues. The germline gives CDR1 SGHRS, CDR2 YFSETQ. CDR3 protein: CASSLELDYEQYF.

The chain employs TRBV12-3 or TRBV12-4 and TRBJ2-7; the TCRdb call, TRBD2, lacks DNA for checking. There are 14 residues in the CDR3. The CDR3 sequence: CASSYAGGSYEQYF.

The chain joins TRBV7-2 to TRBJ2-7; TCRdb proposes TRBD1, but this gene call is untestable without DNA. This CDR3 spans 15 amino acids. CDR1 is SGHTA and CDR2 is FQGNSA in the germline V gene. CDR3 amino acids: CASSSLRGPSYEQYF.

The J gene is TRBJ2-3, the V gene TRBV18; checking the TCRdb D call of TRBD1 is not possible without DNA. This CDR3 is 18 amino acids long. Germline lookup yields CDR1 KGHSH and CDR2 LQKENI. This CDR3 reads CASSPPVGQGYTRATQYF. Full variable domain (remainder filled in from reference TRBV18 and TRBJ2-3): NAGVMQNPRHLVRRRGQEARLRCSPMKGHSHVYWYRQLPEEGLKFMVYLQKENIIDESGMPKERFSAEFPKEGPSILRIQQVVRGDSAAYFCASSPPVGQGYTRATQYFGPGTRLTVL.

The chain uses TRBV25-1 and TRBJ1-2; TCRdb designates TRBD1, a call that cannot be tested without DNA. The CDR3 totals 13 residues. Germline V lookup: CDR1 MGHDK, CDR2 SYGVNS. The CDR3 loop is CASSGTGRNGYTF.

The chain joins TRBV24-1 to TRBJ2-1; TCRdb's D call of TRBD2 is untestable without DNA. CDR1 and CDR2 from the germline V gene are KGHDR and SFDVKD. CDR3 length equals 13 residues. This CDR3 is CATSASGWAEQFF.

This chain links TRBV12-3 or TRBV12-4 with TRBJ2-1; TCRdb gives TRBD1 as the D gene, but with no DNA this cannot be confirmed. This CDR3 has 14 amino acids. CDR3 loop: CASSPRTGAIEQFF.

The chain has TRBV27 and TRBJ2-2; no DNA is available, so the TRBD1 call from TCRdb remains unchecked. The CDR3 runs to 16 residues. The germline V gene encodes CDR1 MNHEY and CDR2 SMNVEV (reference sequence). CDR3 sequence reads: CASSSLIGRGTGELFF.

V gene TRBV25-1 combines with J gene TRBJ2-5; TCRdb's D gene call, TRBD2, goes unchecked for lack of DNA. Per germline, CDR1 MGHDK and CDR2 SYGVNS. The CDR3 covers 14 residues. This CDR3 is CASSVDGMRETQYF.

V usage is TRBV27 and J usage is TRBJ1-4; the TCRdb D gene call, TRBD1, has no DNA to confirm it. This CDR3 has 14 amino acids. Looked up from germline, CDR1 is MNHEY and CDR2 is SMNVEV (reference sequence). CDR3 in amino acids: CASSPYRDGGKLFF.

The chain recombines TRBV5-1 with TRBJ2-7; the D call of TRBD2 rests on TCRdb alone, since no DNA is present to check it. The germline CDR1 and CDR2 sequences are SGHRS and YFSETQ. This CDR3 contains 16 residues. The CDR3 spells CASSLSPDGSGDEQYF.

The CDR3 reads CASSPNLLAGTRHTDTQYF. The chain joins TRBV7-9 to TRBJ2-3; TCRdb's D gene call, TRBD1, goes unchecked for lack of DNA. The CDR3 consists of 19 residues. Germline V CDR1 and CDR2: SEHNR, FQNEAQ (reference sequence).

The V and J genes are TRBV5-1 and TRBJ2-7. The CDR3 contains 16 residues. Germline lookup yields CDR1 SGHRS and CDR2 YFSETQ. This CDR3 reads CASSPYRTGGSYEQYF.

This sequence joins TRBV20-1 and TRBJ2-6; TCRdb selects TRBD1, and the lack of DNA leaves this call unchecked. Germline loops: CDR1 DFQATT, CDR2 SNEGSKA (reference sequence). The length of the CDR3 is 14 residues. The CDR3 is CSARDSTGALGLTF.

The V and J genes are TRBV7-8 and TRBJ2-1; TCRdb proposes TRBD1, but this gene call is untestable without DNA. Germline values: CDR1 SGHVS, CDR2 FQNEAQ. This CDR3 comprises 12 residues. This CDR3 is CASSPPRGGQFF.

The chain carries TRBV19 and TRBJ2-1; TCRdb selects TRBD2, and the lack of DNA leaves this call unchecked. This CDR3 contains 17 residues. Germline V gives CDR1 LNHDA, CDR2 SQIVND (reference sequence). CDR3 loop: CASSMLAGGGSYNEQFF.

The J gene is TRBJ2-2, the V gene TRBV27. Germline values: CDR1 MNHEY, CDR2 SMNVEV (reference sequence). This CDR3 has 13 residues. CDR3 loop: CASSPGTPGELFF.